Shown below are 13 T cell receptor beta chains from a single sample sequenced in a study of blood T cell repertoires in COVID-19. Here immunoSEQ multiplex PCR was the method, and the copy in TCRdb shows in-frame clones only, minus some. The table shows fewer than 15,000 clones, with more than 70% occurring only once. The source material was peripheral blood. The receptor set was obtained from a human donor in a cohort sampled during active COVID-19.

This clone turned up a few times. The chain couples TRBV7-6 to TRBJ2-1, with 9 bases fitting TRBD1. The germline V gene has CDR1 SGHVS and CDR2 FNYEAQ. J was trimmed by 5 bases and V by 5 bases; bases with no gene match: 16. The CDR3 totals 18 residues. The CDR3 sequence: CASSPFATGGAPNNEQFF. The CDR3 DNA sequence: TGTGCCAGCAGCCCATTTGCAACAGGGGGCGCCCCCAACAATGAGCAGTTCTTC. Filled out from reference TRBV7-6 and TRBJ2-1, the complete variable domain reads GAGVSQSPRYKVTKRGQDVALRCDPISGHVSLYWYRQALGQGPEFLTYFNYEAQQDKSGLPNDRFSAERPEGSISTLTIQRTEQRDSAMYRCASSPFATGGAPNNEQFFGPGTRLTVL.

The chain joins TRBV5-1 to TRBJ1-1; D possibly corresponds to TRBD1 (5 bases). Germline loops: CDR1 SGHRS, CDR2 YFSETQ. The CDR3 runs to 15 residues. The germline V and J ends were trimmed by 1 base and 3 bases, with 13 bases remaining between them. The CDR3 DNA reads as TGCGCCAGCAGCTTGAGCAGCCGGGGGGACACTGAAGCTTTCTTT. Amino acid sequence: CASSLSSRGDTEAFF.

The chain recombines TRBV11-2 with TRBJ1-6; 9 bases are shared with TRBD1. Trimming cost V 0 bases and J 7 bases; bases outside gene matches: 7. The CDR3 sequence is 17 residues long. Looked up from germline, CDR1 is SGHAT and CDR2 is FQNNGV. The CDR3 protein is CASSLDMGTGWNSPLHF. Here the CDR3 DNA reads TGTGCCAGCAGCTTAGATATGGGGACAGGGTGGAATTCACCCCTCCACTTT.

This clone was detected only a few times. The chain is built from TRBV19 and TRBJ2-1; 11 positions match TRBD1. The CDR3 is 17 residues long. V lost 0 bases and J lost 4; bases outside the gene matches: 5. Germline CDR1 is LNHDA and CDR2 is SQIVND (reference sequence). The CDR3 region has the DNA TGTGCCAGTAGTATAGATGTCCGGGACAGGGGGTACAATGAGCAGTTCTTC. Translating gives CASSIDVRDRGYNEQFF.

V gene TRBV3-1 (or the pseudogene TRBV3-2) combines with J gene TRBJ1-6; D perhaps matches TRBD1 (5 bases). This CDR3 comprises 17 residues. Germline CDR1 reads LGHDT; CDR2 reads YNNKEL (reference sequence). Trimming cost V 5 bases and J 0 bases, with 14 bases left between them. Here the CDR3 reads CASSRQQESSYNSPLHF. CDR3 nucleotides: TGTGCCAGCAGCAGGCAACAGGAGAGCTCCTATAATTCACCCCTCCACTTT.

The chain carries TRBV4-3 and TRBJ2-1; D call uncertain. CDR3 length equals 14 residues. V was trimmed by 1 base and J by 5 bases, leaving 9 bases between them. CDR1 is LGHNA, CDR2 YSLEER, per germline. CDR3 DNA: TGCGCCAGCAGCCAAGGTGGCCAGGACAATGAGCAGTTCTTC. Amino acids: CASSQGGQDNEQFF.

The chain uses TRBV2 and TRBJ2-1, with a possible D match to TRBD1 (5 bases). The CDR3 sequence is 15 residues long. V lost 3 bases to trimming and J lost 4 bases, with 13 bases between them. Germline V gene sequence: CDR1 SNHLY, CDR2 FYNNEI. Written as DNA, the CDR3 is TGTGCCAGCAGTGACCAGGGTACTCCTTACAATGAGCAGTTCTTC. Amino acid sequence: CASSDQGTPYNEQFF.

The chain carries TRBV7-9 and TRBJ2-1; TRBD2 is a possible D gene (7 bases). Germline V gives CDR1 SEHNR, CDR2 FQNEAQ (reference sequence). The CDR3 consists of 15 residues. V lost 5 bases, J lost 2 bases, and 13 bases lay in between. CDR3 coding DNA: TGTGCCAGCAGCACTGTCGGGGGGCCCTACAATGAGCAGTTCTTC. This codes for CASSTVGGPYNEQFF.

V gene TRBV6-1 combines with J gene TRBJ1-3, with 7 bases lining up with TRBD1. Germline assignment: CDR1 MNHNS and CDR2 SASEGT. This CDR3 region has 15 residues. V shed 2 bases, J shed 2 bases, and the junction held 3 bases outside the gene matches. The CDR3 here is CASSENTGAGNTIYF. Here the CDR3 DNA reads TGTGCCAGCAGTGAAAATACAGGGGCTGGAAACACCATATATTTT.

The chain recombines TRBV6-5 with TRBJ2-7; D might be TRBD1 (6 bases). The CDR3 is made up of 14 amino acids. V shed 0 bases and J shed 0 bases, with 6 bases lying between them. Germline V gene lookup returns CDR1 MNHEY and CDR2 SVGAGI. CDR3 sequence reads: CASSYSDSSYEQYF. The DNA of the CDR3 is TGTGCCAGCAGTTACTCGGACAGCTCCTACGAGCAGTACTTC.

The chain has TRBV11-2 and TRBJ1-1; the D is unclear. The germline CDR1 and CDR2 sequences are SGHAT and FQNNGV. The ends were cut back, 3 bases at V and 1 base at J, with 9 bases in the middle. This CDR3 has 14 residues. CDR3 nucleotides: TGTGCCAGCAGCTTGGAGGCTGGGAACACTGAAGCTTTCTTT. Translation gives CASSLEAGNTEAFF.

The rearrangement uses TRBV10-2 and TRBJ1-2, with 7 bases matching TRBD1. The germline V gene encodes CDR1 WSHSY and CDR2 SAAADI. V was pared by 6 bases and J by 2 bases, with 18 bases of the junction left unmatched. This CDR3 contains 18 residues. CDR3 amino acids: CASRAESGAGGTNYGYTF. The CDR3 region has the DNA TGCGCCAGCAGGGCGGAGAGTGGGGCAGGGGGAACGAACTATGGCTACACCTTC.

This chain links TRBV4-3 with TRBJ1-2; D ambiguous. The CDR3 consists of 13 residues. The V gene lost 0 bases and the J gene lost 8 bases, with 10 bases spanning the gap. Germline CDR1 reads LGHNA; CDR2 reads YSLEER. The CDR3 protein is CASSQEEGTGYTF. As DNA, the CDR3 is TGCGCCAGCAGCCAAGAAGAGGGTACCGGCTACACCTTC.